This passage covers 16 T cell receptor beta chains from one sample sequenced in a study of blood T cell repertoires in COVID-19. Sequenced by immunoSEQ multiplex PCR; TCRdb stores in-frame clones only, minus some. The sample includes about 400,000 clones, around 90% of them seen just once. The material sequenced was PBMCs or T cells enriched from blood (not recorded which). The receptors here all came from a woman aged 40 to 50 with acute COVID-19.

The J gene is TRBJ2-3, the V gene TRBV30; 8 bases are a match to TRBD1. The CDR3 has 13 residues. Looked up from germline, CDR1 is GTSNPN and CDR2 is SVGIG (reference sequence). V lost 5 bases to trimming and J lost 3 bases; unmatched junction nucleotides: 4. CDR3 coding DNA: TGTGCCTGGGACAGGGGACAAACAGATACGCAGTATTTT. Its translation is CAWDRGQTDTQYF.

The rearrangement uses TRBV12-3 or TRBV12-4 and TRBJ1-1; D possibly corresponds to TRBD1 (6 bases). The CDR3 spans 12 residues. Trimming removed 2 bases from V and 11 bases from J, with 12 bases in between. The CDR3 region has the DNA TGTGCCAGCAGTTTAAATGAGGGGGGGGCTTTCTTT. Its protein is CASSLNEGGAFF.

The gene calls are TRBV6-6 and TRBJ2-3; 8 nucleotides line up with TRBD1. With 3 bases clipped from V and 4 bases from J, the junction kept 6 bases outside the gene matches. Germline V CDR1 and CDR2: MNHNY, SVGAGI (reference sequence). The CDR3 spans 15 residues. CDR3 amino acids: CASSYSDRGADTQYF. The CDR3 DNA is TGTGCCAGCAGTTATTCCGACAGGGGTGCAGATACGCAGTATTTT.

V is TRBV6-1 and J is TRBJ1-2; 7 nucleotides align to TRBD1. Germline CDR1 MNHNS, CDR2 SASEGT. This CDR3 is 16 amino acids long. V trimming: 3 bases; J trimming: 3 bases; junction bases outside the gene matches: 10. CDR3 amino acids: CASSDHPGQRYYGYTF. For the CDR3, the DNA is TGTGCCAGCAGTGATCACCCGGGACAGCGGTACTATGGCTACACCTTC.

The gene calls are TRBV27 and TRBJ1-2; TRBD1 might be the D (5 bases). CDR1 and CDR2 (germline): MNHEY, SMNVEV (reference sequence). There are 14 residues in the CDR3. V dropped 0 bases and J dropped 3 bases, with 8 bases sitting between them. The CDR3 sequence: CASSLSGEDYGYTF. The CDR3 DNA sequence: TGTGCCAGCAGTTTATCAGGGGAGGACTATGGCTACACCTTC.

The rearrangement links TRBV30 to TRBJ1-3; 8 positions agree with TRBD1. The germline V gene encodes CDR1 GTSNPN and CDR2 SVGIG (reference sequence). V trimming: 6 bases; J trimming: 3 bases; junction bases outside the gene matches: 1. CDR3 length: 12 amino acids. This chain's CDR3 is CACDRGGNTIYF. CDR3 in DNA: TGTGCCTGCGACAGGGGTGGAAACACCATATATTTT.

J is TRBJ1-5 and V is TRBV19; a possible D gene is TRBD1 (5 bases). This CDR3 contains 15 residues. Between the trimmed V and J ends, which lost 3 bases and 5 bases, there was a span of 14 bases. CDR1 and CDR2 from the germline V gene are LNHDA and SQIVND (reference sequence). The CDR3 DNA reads TGTGCCAGTAGTATGAAATGGTGGGGGGATCAGCCCCAGCATTTT. Protein sequence: CASSMKWWGDQPQHF.

The chain combines TRBV5-6 with TRBJ1-4; D unclear. This CDR3 is 15 amino acids long. V was trimmed by 6 bases and J by 7 bases, leaving 19 bases between them. From germline, CDR1 is SGHDT and CDR2 YYEEEE. The CDR3 here is CASTKGRDPGEKLFF. DNA of the CDR3: TGTGCCAGCACTAAAGGGCGGGATCCTGGTGAAAAACTGTTTTTT.

The V gene is TRBV27, the J gene TRBJ2-1; 13 bases are shared with TRBD2. The CDR3 totals 16 residues. Germline values: CDR1 MNHEY, CDR2 SMNVEV (reference sequence). V shed 7 bases, J shed 2 bases, and the junction held 5 bases outside the gene matches. CDR3 nucleotides: TGTGCCAGCACCATACTAGCGGGGGGGACCTACAATGAGCAGTTCTTC. This sequence encodes CASTILAGGTYNEQFF.

V gene TRBV19 combines with J gene TRBJ2-6; 9 bases align to TRBD1. The CDR3 spans 21 residues. V was pared by 3 bases and J by 0 bases, with 15 bases of the junction left unmatched. Germline V gene lookup returns CDR1 LNHDA and CDR2 SQIVND (reference sequence). The CDR3 coding sequence is TGTGCCAGTAGTATTAATATCGGGACAGGGATTCTGTTCTCTGGGGCCAACGTCCTGACTTTC. This translates into CASSINIGTGILFSGANVLTF. The full variable domain, its missing parts supplied by reference TRBV19 and TRBJ2-6, is DGGITQSPKYLFRKEGQNVTLSCEQNLNHDAMYWYRQDPGQGLRLIYYSQIVNDFQKGDIAEGYSVSREKKESFPLTVTSAQKNPTAFYLCASSINIGTGILFSGANVLTFGAGSRLTVL.

The genes are TRBV3-1 (or the pseudogene TRBV3-2) and TRBJ1-1; D gene unclear. Per germline, CDR1 LGHDT and CDR2 YNNKEL (reference sequence). V was clipped by 4 bases and J by 4 bases, with 16 bases between them. This CDR3 has 15 amino acids. DNA for the CDR3: TGTGCCAGCAGCCGGAATGGACTGGGAGGCACTGAAGCTTTCTTT. Protein product: CASSRNGLGGTEAFF.

The chain recombines TRBV7-7 with TRBJ2-5; D may be TRBD1 (5 bases). Germline loops: CDR1 SSHAT, CDR2 FNYEAQ (reference sequence). This CDR3 contains 15 residues. The V and J ends lost 5 bases and 5 bases respectively, with 18 bases between them. The CDR3 reads CASSRLGGAGETQYF. As DNA, the CDR3 is TGTGCCAGCAGCCGGCTCGGTGGGGCCGGGGAGACCCAGTACTTC.

This chain uses TRBV9 with TRBJ2-2; 10 bases are shared with TRBD2. CDR1 is SGDLS, CDR2 YYNGEE, per germline. The length of the CDR3 is 19 residues. Trimming at V came to 0 bases and at J to 4 bases, leaving 12 bases not matched to a gene. This CDR3 reads CASSVGGKAGGPFTGELFF. The CDR3 coding sequence is TGTGCCAGCAGCGTAGGAGGGAAAGCGGGGGGGCCCTTCACCGGGGAGCTGTTTTTT.

The sample holds one count of this clone. The V call is TRBV5-1, the J call TRBJ2-3, with 8 bases identical to TRBD1. With V trimmed by 4 bases and J by 1 base, 2 bases remained unmatched. CDR3 length: 14 amino acids. Germline CDR1 is SGHRS and CDR2 is YFSETQ. The CDR3 DNA follows: TGCGCCAGCAGCGCGACAGGGGGCACAGATACGCAGTATTTT. Residues: CASSATGGTDTQYF.

This clone has just a few counts. The chain couples TRBV9 to TRBJ2-5; a possible D gene is TRBD1 (5 bases). V lost 4 bases to trimming and J lost 5 bases, with 12 bases between them. The CDR3 runs 13 residues. Germline V gene lookup returns CDR1 SGDLS and CDR2 YYNGEE. For the CDR3, the DNA is TGTGCCAGCAGCTCTCAACCAGGGGAGACCCAGTACTTC. This sequence encodes CASSSQPGETQYF.

The chain has TRBV30 and TRBJ2-7; TRBD1 agrees at 8 bases. The J segment lost 3 bases and the V segment lost 5 bases, leaving 3 bases of the junction unmatched. Germline lookup yields CDR1 GTSNPN and CDR2 SVGIG (reference sequence). This CDR3 contains 12 residues. CDR3 nucleotide sequence: TGTGCCTGGGGACAGGGAGGCTACGAGCAGTACTTC. Protein product: CAWGQGGYEQYF.